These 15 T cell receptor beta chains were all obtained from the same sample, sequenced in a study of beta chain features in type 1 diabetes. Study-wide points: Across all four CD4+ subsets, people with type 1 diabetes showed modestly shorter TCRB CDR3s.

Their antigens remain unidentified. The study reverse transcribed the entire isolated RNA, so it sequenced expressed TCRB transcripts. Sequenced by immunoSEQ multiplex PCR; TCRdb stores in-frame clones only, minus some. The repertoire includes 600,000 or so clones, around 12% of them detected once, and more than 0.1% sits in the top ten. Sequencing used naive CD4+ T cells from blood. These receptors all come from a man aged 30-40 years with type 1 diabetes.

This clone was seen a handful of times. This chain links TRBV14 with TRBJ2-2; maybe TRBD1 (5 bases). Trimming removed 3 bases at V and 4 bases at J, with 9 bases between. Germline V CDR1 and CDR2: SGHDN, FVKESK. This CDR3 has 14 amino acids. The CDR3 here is CASSQGPGTGELFF. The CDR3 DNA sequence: TGTGCCAGCAGCCAGGGGCCGGGCACCGGGGAGCTGTTTTTT.

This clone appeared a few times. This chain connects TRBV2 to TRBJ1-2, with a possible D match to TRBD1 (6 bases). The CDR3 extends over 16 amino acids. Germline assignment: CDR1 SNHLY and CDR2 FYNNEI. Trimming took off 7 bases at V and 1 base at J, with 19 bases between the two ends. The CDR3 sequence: CASILRGGRSNYGYTF. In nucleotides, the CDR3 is TGTGCCAGCATCCTAAGGGGGGGACGGAGTAACTATGGCTACACCTTC.

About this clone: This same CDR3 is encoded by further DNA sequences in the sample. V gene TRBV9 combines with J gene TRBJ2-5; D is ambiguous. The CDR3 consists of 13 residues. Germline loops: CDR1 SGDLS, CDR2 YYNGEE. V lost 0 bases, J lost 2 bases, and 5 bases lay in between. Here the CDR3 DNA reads TGTGCCAGCAGCGTAGCATTACAAGAGACCCAGTACTTC. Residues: CASSVALQETQYF. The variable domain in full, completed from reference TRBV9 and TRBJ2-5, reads DSGVTQTPKHLITATGQRVTLRCSPRSGDLSVYWYQQSLDQGLQFLIQYYNGEERAKGNILERFSAQQFPDLHSELNLSSLELGDSALYFCASSVALQETQYFGPGTRLLVL.

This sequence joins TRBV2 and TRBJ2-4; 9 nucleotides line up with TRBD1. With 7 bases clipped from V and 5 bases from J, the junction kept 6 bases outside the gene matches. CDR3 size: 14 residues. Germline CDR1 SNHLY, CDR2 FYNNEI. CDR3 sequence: CASTKRTGENIQYF. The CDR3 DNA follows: TGTGCCAGCACTAAGCGGACAGGGGAAAACATTCAGTACTTC. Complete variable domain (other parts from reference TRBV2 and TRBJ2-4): EPEVTQTPSHQVTQMGQEVILRCVPISNHLYFYWYRQILGQKVEFLVSFYNNEISEKSEIFDDQFSVERPDGSNFTLKIRSTKLEDSAMYFCASTKRTGENIQYFGAGTRLSVL.

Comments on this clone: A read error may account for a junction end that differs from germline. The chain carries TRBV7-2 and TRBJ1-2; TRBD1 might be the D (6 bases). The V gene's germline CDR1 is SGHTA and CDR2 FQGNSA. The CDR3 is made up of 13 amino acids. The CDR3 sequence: CASSLEERTAPNF. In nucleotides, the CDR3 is TGTGCCAGCAGCTTAGAGGAGCGGACAGCTCCTAACTTC.

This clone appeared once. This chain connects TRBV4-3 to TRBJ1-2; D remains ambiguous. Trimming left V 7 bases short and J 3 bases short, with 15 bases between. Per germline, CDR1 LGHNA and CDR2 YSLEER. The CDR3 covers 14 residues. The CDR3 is CASTPRMGDYGYTF. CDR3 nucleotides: TGCGCCAGCACCCCTCGTATGGGTGACTATGGCTACACCTTC.

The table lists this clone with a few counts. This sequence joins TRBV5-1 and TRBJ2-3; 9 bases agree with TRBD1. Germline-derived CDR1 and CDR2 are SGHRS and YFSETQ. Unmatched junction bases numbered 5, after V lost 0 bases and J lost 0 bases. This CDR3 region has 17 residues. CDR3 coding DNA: TGCGCCAGCAGCTTGGGAGGCGGGACAGGGAGCACAGATACGCAGTATTTT. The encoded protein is CASSLGGGTGSTDTQYF.

CDR3 nucleotide sequence: TGTGCCAGCAGCTTCCAGGGGGCGGAAGATACGCAGTATTTT. Its translation: CASSFQGAEDTQYF. The V call is TRBV9, the J call TRBJ2-3, with 8 bases fitting TRBD1. Germline V CDR1 and CDR2: SGDLS, YYNGEE. The CDR3 is 14 amino acids. V trimming: 4 bases; J trimming: 5 bases; junction bases outside the gene matches: 6.

CDR3 DNA: TGTGCCAGCAGCTTATTACCGGGACGGGGAGGACAGCCCCAGCATTTT. Translated, it gives CASSLLPGRGGQPQHF. The chain uses TRBV7-2 and TRBJ1-5; D is possibly TRBD1 (5 bases). Germline CDR1 SGHTA, CDR2 FQGNSA. Deletions cut 2 bases from V and 7 bases from J, with 18 bases between. The CDR3 has 16 amino acids. The full variable domain, its missing parts supplied by reference TRBV7-2 and TRBJ1-5, is GAGVSQSPSNKVTEKGKDVELRCDPISGHTALYWYRQSLGQGLEFLIYFQGNSAPDKSGLPSDRFSAERTGGSVSTLTIQRTQQEDSAVYLCASSLLPGRGGQPQHFGDGTRLSIL.

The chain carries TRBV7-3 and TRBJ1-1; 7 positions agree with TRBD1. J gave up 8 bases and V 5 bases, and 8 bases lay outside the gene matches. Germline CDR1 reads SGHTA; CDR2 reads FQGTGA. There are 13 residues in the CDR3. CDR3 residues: CASSPRQGAEAFF. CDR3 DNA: TGTGCCAGCAGCCCAAGACAGGGTGCAGAAGCTTTCTTT.

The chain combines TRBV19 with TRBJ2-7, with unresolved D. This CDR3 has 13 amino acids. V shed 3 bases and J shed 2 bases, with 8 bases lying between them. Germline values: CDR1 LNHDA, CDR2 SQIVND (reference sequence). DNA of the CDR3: TGTGCCAGTAGTATTGGCAGTACCTACGAGCAGTACTTC. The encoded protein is CASSIGSTYEQYF.

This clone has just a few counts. The CDR3 sequence: CASSQDPLSVRGNTGELFF. CDR3 coding DNA: TGCGCCAGCAGCCAAGATCCGCTCTCGGTCAGGGGGAACACCGGGGAGCTGTTTTTT. The rearrangement joins TRBV4-3 to TRBJ2-2; D perhaps matches TRBD1 (6 bases). With 0 bases removed from V and 1 base from J, the gap between germline ends came to 18 bases. CDR3 length equals 19 residues. The germline CDR1 and CDR2 sequences are LGHNA and YSLEER.

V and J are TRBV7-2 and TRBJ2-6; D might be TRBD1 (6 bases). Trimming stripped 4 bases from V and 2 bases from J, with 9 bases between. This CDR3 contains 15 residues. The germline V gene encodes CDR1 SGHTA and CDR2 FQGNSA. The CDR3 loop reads CASSSSGAGANVLTF. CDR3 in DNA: TGTGCCAGCAGCTCCTCAGGGGCTGGGGCCAACGTCCTGACTTTC.

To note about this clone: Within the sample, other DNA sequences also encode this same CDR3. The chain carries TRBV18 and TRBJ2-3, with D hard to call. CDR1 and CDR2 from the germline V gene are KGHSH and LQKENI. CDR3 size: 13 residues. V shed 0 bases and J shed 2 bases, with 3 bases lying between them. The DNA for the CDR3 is TGTGCCAGCTCACCACCCTCCACAGATACGCAGTATTTT. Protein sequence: CASSPPSTDTQYF.

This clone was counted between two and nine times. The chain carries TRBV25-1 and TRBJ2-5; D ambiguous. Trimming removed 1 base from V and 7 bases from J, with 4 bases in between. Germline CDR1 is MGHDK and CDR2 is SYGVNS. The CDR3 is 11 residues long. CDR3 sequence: CASSEWGTQYF. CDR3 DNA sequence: TGTGCCAGCAGTGAATGGGGGACCCAGTACTTC.